This T cell receptor beta chain was recovered during a study of Ad26.COV2.S vaccination and SARS-CoV-2 variants. Whole-study results and caveats: Vaccinated individuals (as opposed to placebo recipients) had higher spike-specific TCR breadth. Measurement of non-spike TCR breadth gave similar results in vaccine and placebo recipients.

Specified treatment: around 19 received Ad26.COV2.S at low or high dose, single or two shots; roughly 5 received placebo; per-sample allocation not given. Material that was analyzed had been drawn on day 63 after the first vaccine or placebo injection. Boston hosted the donor, who was an adult aged 18-55 years. An Ad26 vector carrying the Wuhan-strain SARS-CoV-2 spike served as the vaccine. The length of the CDR3 is 13 residues. The V end was cut by 10 bases, the J end by 0 bases, with 10 bases between. Points on this clone: Its target is unknown.

Assay: immunoSEQ multiplex PCR; the TCRdb copy retains only in-frame clones and omits some. The sample contains about 680,000 clones, approximately 88% of which appear only once. The receptor comes from a person aged 18-60 years who received the Ad26.COV2.S COVID-19 vaccine or a placebo. Material: peripheral blood, obtained in a trial of Ad26.COV2.S vaccine versus placebo. The genes are TRBV12-3 or TRBV12-4 and TRBJ1-3; D unresolved. The DNA of the CDR3 is TGTGCCACCGCGGTGAGCTCTGGAAACACCATATATTTT. Its translation: CATAVSSGNTIYF.